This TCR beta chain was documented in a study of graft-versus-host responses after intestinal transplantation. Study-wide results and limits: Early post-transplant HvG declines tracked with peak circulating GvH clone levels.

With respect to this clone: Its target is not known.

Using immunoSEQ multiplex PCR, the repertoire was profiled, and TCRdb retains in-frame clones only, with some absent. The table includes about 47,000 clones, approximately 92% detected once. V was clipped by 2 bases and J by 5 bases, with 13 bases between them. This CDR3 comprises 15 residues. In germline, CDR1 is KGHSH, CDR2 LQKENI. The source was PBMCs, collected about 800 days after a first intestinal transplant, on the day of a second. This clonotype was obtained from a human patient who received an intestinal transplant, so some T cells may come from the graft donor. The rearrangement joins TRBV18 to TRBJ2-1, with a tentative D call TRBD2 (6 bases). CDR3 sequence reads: CASSPMGGIDNEQFF. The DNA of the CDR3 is TGTGCCAGCTCACCAATGGGCGGGATTGACAATGAGCAGTTCTTC.